The clone carrying this T cell receptor (beta chain) was counted between two and nine times. Germline lookup yields CDR1 LGHNA and CDR2 YNFKEQ. The CDR3 is 16 amino acids. V shed 0 bases and J shed 0 bases, with 11 bases lying between them. This entry is derived from a study of blood T cell repertoires in COVID-19. Study-wide background: Material from acute and convalescent COVID-19 was sourced from the United States, Italy and Spain. The analysed material was cDNA or gDNA that came from T cells, B-cell-depleted T cells, or PBMCs.

In the original processing: The assay estimated nucleated cells by amplifying reference gene primers. Using immunoSEQ multiplex PCR, the repertoire was profiled, and TCRdb retains in-frame clones only, with some absent. V and J calls and clone size are copied from that table; D and trimming were computed from the DNA. This sample carries 150,000 to 200,000 clones, about 81% of them seen once, and the ten largest clones take roughly 19%. The specimen was peripheral blood. V is TRBV4-2 and J is TRBJ1-2; tentative D call: TRBD1 (6 bases). The clonotype was recovered from a woman older than 75 with acute or convalescent COVID-19. As DNA, the CDR3 is TGTGCCAGCAGCCAAGAGGCGGGGGCAGCTAACTATGGCTACACCTTC. It specifies CASSQEAGAANYGYTF.